The present T cell receptor (beta chain) was sequenced within a study of lymphopenia after photon versus proton radiotherapy. Whole-study results and caveats: After the lymphocyte nadir, photon-treated repertoires showed oligoclonal expansion, especially of CD8+ Temra cells. Under photons, naive T cells and diversity fell while effector/memory populations rose. Better survival with proton therapy was suggested as possible, not demonstrated. A bigger post-nadir fall in TCR diversity correlated inversely with survival time in deceased patients.

V shed 1 base and J 4 bases; nucleotides not matched to a gene: 15. CDR3 length: 19 amino acids. Per germline, CDR1 LNHNV and CDR2 YYDKDF (reference sequence). Only in-frame clones appear in the TCRdb table, and some are missing; sequencing was by immunoSEQ multiplex PCR. The sample has 25,000 to 30,000 clones; around nine tenths are singletons. To note about this clone: Antigen: not known.

The TCR sequence derives from a woman aged 55-69 years with cholangiocarcinoma. Some clones in this sample may be carry-over from other donors' samples. Sequencing was performed on peripheral blood, taken from a patient treated with proton-based radiotherapy. The chain carries TRBV15 and TRBJ1-5, with 8 bases lining up with TRBD1. The CDR3 loop reads CATSRVGDRSIMGNQPQHF. Here the CDR3 DNA reads TGTGCCACCAGCAGAGTAGGGGACAGGTCAATCATGGGAAATCAGCCCCAGCATTTT.